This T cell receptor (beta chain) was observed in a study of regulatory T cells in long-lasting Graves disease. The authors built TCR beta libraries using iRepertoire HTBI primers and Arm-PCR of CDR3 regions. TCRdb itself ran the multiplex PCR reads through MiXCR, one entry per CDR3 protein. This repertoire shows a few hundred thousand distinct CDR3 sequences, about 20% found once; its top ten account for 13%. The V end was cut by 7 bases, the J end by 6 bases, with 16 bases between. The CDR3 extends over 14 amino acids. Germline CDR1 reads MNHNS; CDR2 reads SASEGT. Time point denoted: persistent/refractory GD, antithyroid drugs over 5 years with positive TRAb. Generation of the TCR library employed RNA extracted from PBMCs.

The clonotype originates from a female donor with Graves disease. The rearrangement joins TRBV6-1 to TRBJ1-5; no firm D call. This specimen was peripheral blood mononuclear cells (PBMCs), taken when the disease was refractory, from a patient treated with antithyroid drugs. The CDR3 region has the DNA TGTGCCAGCACCCCGGACGGTGTAGGTCAGCCCCAGCATTTT. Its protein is CASTPDGVGQPQHF.